The TCR beta chain under discussion was sequenced for a study of blood T cell repertoires in COVID-19 (dated by TCRdb to the early 2020s). Turning to the overall study: Collaborator samples came from the United States, Italy and Spain and covered acute and convalescent phases of COVID-19. The material from the prospective study consisted of cDNA or gDNA derived from T cells, B-cell-depleted T cells, or PBMCs. Subjects who had been exposed to COVID-19, were actively infected with it, or had recovered from it provided the deeply sampled blood TCRbeta repertoires that made up the dataset. The repertoires were released in a freely available public database intended as a resource for research on the immune response to SARS-CoV-2. Samples came from the ongoing ImmuneRACE study (first 160 participants) plus 1,254 subjects from 6 global collaborators. The sample metadata nearly always contained a de-identified subject ID, COVID-19 status, age in years and sex. HLA class I and class II types, where available, came from metadata supplied by the sample provider rather than from assay-based typing. Here is what the overall study found, with its caveats: The quantity of clinical and demographic metadata differed by source and by participant and was supplied without curation.

Trimming removed 3 bases from V and 6 bases from J; the gene matches leave 6 bases unexplained. From cysteine to phenylalanine, the CDR3 is 14 amino acids long. CDR3 DNA is the only sequence kept; it has 42 bases, read in frame from the first base. CDR1 and CDR2 are read off the germline V gene as MRHNA and SNTAGT. The immunoSEQ Assay, a bias-controlled multiplex PCR, was used to amplify TCRbeta CDR3 regions from genomic DNA. The authors processed their data as follows. The number of nucleated cells in each sample was estimated by amplification of reference gene primers within the assay. Sequence reads were collapsed and filtered to measure the absolute abundance of every unique TCRbeta CDR3 rearrangement. Productive Simpson clonality was computed per sample as the square root of Simpson's diversity index over productive rearrangements. In its TCRdb copy, this immuneACCESS table keeps in-frame sequences only and misses some clones. Where compared with another copy, unresolved V genes explain less than half of these, and the others have no known cause. V, J and clone size derive from that table, while D and trimming were established from the DNA sequence. The sample contains 200,000 to 250,000 clones, 75% to 90% of them found a single time. The top ten hold roughly 8% of the sample.

With respect to this clone: It has no known antigen specificity. One base away there is no much larger clone; base qualities are not given.

In Seattle, one collaborating source enrolled patients while the infection was active and tracked those patients longitudinally over the course of disease. The collaborating institutions used their own protocols to collect whole blood in K2EDTA tubes. Collaborator samples were shipped for TCRbeta analysis as frozen whole blood, isolated PBMCs, or DNA extracted from either sample type. The source of this sequence is a woman at least 80 years old with COVID-19, enrolled during active disease. The sequenced sample consisted of peripheral blood. The V and J genes are TRBV6-4 and TRBJ2-7, with 9 middle bases fitting TRBD1. This receptor carries the CDR3 CASSEGQGIGEQYF. The DNA sequence is as follows: TGTGCCAGCAGTGAAGGACAGGGGATTGGCGAGCAGTACTTC.